This passage covers 29 T cell receptor beta chains from one sample sequenced in a study of blood T cell repertoires in COVID-19. Sequencing was performed with immunoSEQ multiplex PCR; in TCRdb, only in-frame clones are kept and a portion is missing. The sample consists of over 120,000 clones, around 80% of them appearing once. Sequencing used PBMCs or T cells enriched from blood (not recorded which). The receptor source for this set is a woman in her forties or fifties who had recovered from COVID-19.

The gene calls are TRBV3-1 (or the pseudogene TRBV3-2) and TRBJ1-3; no clear D gene. This CDR3 region has 13 residues. The V end lost 3 bases, the J end lost 0 bases, and 3 bases lay between the germline ends. The germline CDR1 and CDR2 sequences are LGHDT and YNNKEL (reference sequence). The CDR3: CASSQSSGNTIYF. CDR3 DNA sequence: TGTGCCAGCAGCCAGAGCTCTGGAAACACCATATATTTT.

The chain has TRBV3-1 (or the pseudogene TRBV3-2) and TRBJ2-3, with 8 bases matching TRBD2. The CDR3 loop spans 16 amino acids. Germline values: CDR1 LGHDT, CDR2 YNNKEL (reference sequence). Germline trimming cut 5 bases from V and 1 base from J; bases unmatched to any gene: 8. The CDR3 nucleotides read TGTGCCAGCAGCAAAGGCGGGGGGTGGGGCACAGATACGCAGTATTTT. Its translation: CASSKGGGWGTDTQYF.

This chain uses TRBV7-3 with TRBJ1-1, with 8 nucleotides matching TRBD1. Trimming cost V 5 bases and J 3 bases; bases outside gene matches: 8. Germline CDR1 SGHTA, CDR2 FQGTGA. The CDR3 runs 15 residues. The CDR3 DNA sequence: TGTGCCAGCAGCCCTGGCCGGGACAGGCACACTGAAGCTTTCTTT. Protein sequence: CASSPGRDRHTEAFF. Supplemented by reference TRBV7-3 and TRBJ1-1, the full variable domain reads GAGVSQTPSNKVTEKGKYVELRCDPISGHTALYWYRQSLGQGPEFLIYFQGTGAADDSGLPNDRFFAVRPEGSVSTLKIQRTERGDSAVYLCASSPGRDRHTEAFFGQGTRLTVV.

The genes are TRBV3-1 (or the pseudogene TRBV3-2) and TRBJ2-1; 7 positions match TRBD2. J lost 4 bases, V lost 4 bases, and 19 bases had no gene match. Germline V gives CDR1 LGHDT, CDR2 YNNKEL (reference sequence). This CDR3 has 19 amino acids. CDR3 bases: TGTGCCAGCAGCCCGGGCGGGGTAACGGCGGGGGAGACTTACAATGAGCAGTTCTTC. It yields the protein CASSPGGVTAGETYNEQFF.

The CDR3 loop reads CASSYKGGNYGYTF. The CDR3 nucleotides read TGTGCCAGCAGTTACAAAGGGGGCAACTATGGCTACACCTTC. This sequence joins TRBV6-2 or TRBV6-3 and TRBJ1-2, with 7 bases lining up with TRBD1. Trimming took 2 bases from V and 2 from J; bases not matched to a gene: 2. There are 14 residues in the CDR3. Germline V gene lookup returns CDR1 MNHEY and CDR2 SVGEGT.

The CDR3: CASSPGTEGEAFF. The DNA for the CDR3 is TGTGCCAGCTCACCTGGGACAGAAGGTGAAGCTTTCTTT. This chain uses TRBV18 with TRBJ1-1, with 7 bases lining up with TRBD1. Germline loops: CDR1 KGHSH, CDR2 LQKENI. The CDR3 loop spans 13 amino acids. The V gene end was trimmed by 3 bases and the J gene end by 7 bases; junction bases not matched to a gene: 5.

The rearrangement links TRBV27 to TRBJ2-2; tentatively, D is TRBD2 (5 bases). Deletions cut 0 bases from V and 8 bases from J, with 13 bases between. CDR1 is MNHEY, CDR2 SMNVEV, per germline (reference sequence). The CDR3 is 15 residues long. In nucleotides, the CDR3 is TGTGCCAGCAGTTTATCTCGGACTGGGCGAGGGGAGCTGTTTTTT. Its protein is CASSLSRTGRGELFF.

The chain recombines TRBV11-1 with TRBJ1-2, with 7 nucleotides matching TRBD1. V dropped 5 bases and J dropped 6; count of bases not matched to a gene: 9. The CDR3 sequence is 14 residues long. Germline CDR1 and CDR2: SGHAT and FQDESV (reference sequence). CDR3 amino acids: CASSPETGWDGYTF. The DNA for the CDR3 is TGTGCCAGCAGCCCCGAGACAGGGTGGGATGGCTACACCTTC.

J is TRBJ1-5 and V is TRBV2; D gene ambiguous. Germline values: CDR1 SNHLY, CDR2 FYNNEI. The length of the CDR3 is 13 residues. Deletions cut 3 bases from V and 7 bases from J, with 10 bases between. The CDR3 nucleotides read TGTGCCAGCAGTGATGGCTCGGGACAGCCCCAGCATTTT. Translation gives CASSDGSGQPQHF.

The gene calls are TRBV6-6 and TRBJ1-1; the D gene is possibly TRBD1 (5 bases). The CDR3 covers 14 residues. Per the germline V gene, CDR1 is MNHNY and CDR2 is SVGAGI (reference sequence). V shed 6 bases and J shed 3 bases, with 14 bases lying between them. The CDR3: CASRGGASYTEAFF. The CDR3 nucleotides read TGTGCCAGCAGGGGTGGGGCCTCTTACACTGAAGCTTTCTTT.

This chain joins TRBV4-2 and TRBJ2-2, with D tentatively TRBD2 (7 bases). Trimming took off 2 bases at V and 6 bases at J, with 13 bases between the two ends. This CDR3 is built from 15 residues. The germline gives CDR1 LGHNA, CDR2 YNFKEQ. The CDR3: CASSQRGAGAGELFF. The CDR3 nucleotides read TGTGCCAGCAGCCAAAGGGGGGCGGGGGCCGGGGAGCTGTTTTTT.

This clone turned up a few times. The V and J genes are TRBV29-1 and TRBJ1-1; a weak D match, TRBD1 (5 bases). V lost 7 bases and J 7 bases, leaving 19 bases between the germline ends. The CDR3 runs 13 residues. Germline V gene data show CDR1 as SQVTM and CDR2 as ANQGSEA. The CDR3 sequence is CSAGGGGGIEAFF. CDR3 nucleotides: TGCAGCGCCGGTGGGGGAGGCGGGATTGAAGCTTTCTTT.

The V call is TRBV27, the J call TRBJ1-1; D remains ambiguous. The CDR3 length is 16 residues. Germline CDR1 reads MNHEY; CDR2 reads SMNVEV (reference sequence). Trimming removed 2 bases at V and 5 bases at J, with 18 bases between. CDR3 loop: CASSLMGSNLGTEAFF. In DNA, the CDR3 is TGTGCCAGCAGTTTAATGGGCAGCAATCTGGGTACTGAAGCTTTCTTT.

This clone was recorded once. The rearrangement uses TRBV5-6 and TRBJ2-2; the match to TRBD2 covers 7 bases. Germline-derived CDR1 and CDR2 are SGHDT and YYEEEE. V was clipped by 0 bases and J by 1 base; unmatched bases: 12. The CDR3 spans 19 residues. CDR3 region: CASSLAGGMSRLNTGELFF. The CDR3 region has the DNA TGTGCCAGCAGCTTGGCGGGGGGTATGTCCAGATTGAACACCGGGGAGCTGTTTTTT.

V and J are TRBV28 and TRBJ1-1; 7 bases are a match to TRBD1. J gave up 4 bases and V 5 bases, and 4 bases lay outside the gene matches. Looked up from germline, CDR1 is MDHEN and CDR2 is SYDVKM. The length of the CDR3 is 13 residues. CDR3 sequence: CASSAGGSTEAFF. The CDR3, as DNA: TGTGCCAGCAGTGCAGGGGGGAGCACTGAAGCTTTCTTT.

This clone was counted only a few times. This sequence joins TRBV7-2 and TRBJ1-4; D unclear. V was shortened by 5 bases and J by 5 bases, with 12 bases between the two germline ends. Germline-derived CDR1 and CDR2 are SGHTA and FQGNSA. The CDR3 length is 14 residues. CDR3 DNA sequence: TGTGCCAGCAGCCTTGGACGAGGGAATGAAAAACTGTTTTTT. This translates into CASSLGRGNEKLFF.

The V call is TRBV5-1, the J call TRBJ1-5, with a possible D match to TRBD1 (5 bases). V dropped 5 bases and J dropped 5 bases, with 11 bases sitting between them. CDR1 is SGHRS and CDR2 is YFSETQ in the germline V gene. This CDR3 has 13 amino acids. CDR3 amino acids: CASRAGVDQPQHF. CDR3 DNA sequence: TGCGCCAGCAGGGCGGGGGTAGATCAGCCCCAGCATTTT.

The J gene is TRBJ2-7, the V gene TRBV6-6, with 7 bases matching TRBD1. CDR3 size: 13 residues. V lost 6 bases and J lost 2; bases outside the gene matches: 4. The germline V gene encodes CDR1 MNHNY and CDR2 SVGAGI (reference sequence). The CDR3 nucleotides are TGTGCCAGCAGCTCGGGACAGACCTACGAGCAGTACTTC. Protein sequence: CASSSGQTYEQYF.

The table lists this clone with a few counts. The V and J genes are TRBV5-7 and TRBJ1-6, with 9 bases aligning to TRBD1. TRBV5-7 is an open reading frame whose function is uncertain. With V trimmed by 7 bases and J by 10 bases, 9 bases remained unmatched. The CDR3 has 14 amino acids. The CDR3 DNA reads as TGTGCCAGCCTATACAGGGGGCGCGGATCACCCCTCCACTTT. Protein sequence: CASLYRGRGSPLHF.

The chain employs TRBV28 and TRBJ1-4; 8 bases align to TRBD1. The CDR3 is 15 amino acids. J was trimmed by 5 bases and V by 6 bases; bases with no gene match: 8. Germline CDR1 is MDHEN and CDR2 is SYDVKM. Here the CDR3 reads CASRSPGTGNEKLFF. DNA for the CDR3: TGTGCCAGCAGGTCCCCCGGGACAGGAAATGAAAAACTGTTTTTT.

The V gene is TRBV6-1, the J gene TRBJ2-3, with TRBD2 matching over 9 bases. V was pared by 0 bases and J by 2 bases, with 6 bases of the junction left unmatched. Per the germline V gene, CDR1 is MNHNS and CDR2 is SASEGT. The CDR3 runs to 17 residues. The CDR3 here is CASSEALGGGATDTQYF. The CDR3 nucleotides are TGTGCCAGCAGTGAAGCGCTGGGCGGGGGGGCCACAGATACGCAGTATTTT.

The rearrangement uses TRBV18 and TRBJ1-5; D gene ambiguous. This CDR3 comprises 13 residues. Germline-derived CDR1 and CDR2 are KGHSH and LQKENI. V lost 3 bases, J lost 11 bases, and 14 bases lay in between. CDR3 residues: CASSPSPREAQHF. CDR3 nucleotide sequence: TGTGCCAGCTCACCGAGCCCTCGGGAGGCCCAGCATTTT. The variable domain in full, completed from reference TRBV18 and TRBJ1-5, reads NAGVMQNPRHLVRRRGQEARLRCSPMKGHSHVYWYRQLPEEGLKFMVYLQKENIIDESGMPKERFSAEFPKEGPSILRIQQVVRGDSAAYFCASSPSPREAQHFGDGTRLSIL.

V and J are TRBV5-4 and TRBJ2-5; 9 bases align to TRBD2. Germline-derived CDR1 and CDR2 are SGHNT and YYREEE (reference sequence). V shed 10 bases and J 1 base; nucleotides not matched to a gene: 11. CDR3 length: 15 amino acids. In nucleotides, the CDR3 is TGTGCCGCCCGGGGCGGGGGGGGACTCCAAGAGACCCAGTACTTC. Translating gives CAARGGGGLQETQYF.

This chain uses TRBV5-6 with TRBJ2-5; 12 bases fit TRBD1. Trimming took 5 bases from V and 4 from J; bases not matched to a gene: 18. Germline lookup yields CDR1 SGHDT and CDR2 YYEEEE. The CDR3 runs 19 residues. CDR3 residues: CASRRPPGQGAQGGETQYF. The CDR3 DNA sequence: TGTGCCAGCAGAAGACCCCCGGGACAGGGGGCGCAGGGGGGAGAGACCCAGTACTTC.

This clone was seen a single time. The gene calls are TRBV5-4 and TRBJ1-1; maybe TRBD1 (6 bases). This CDR3 contains 13 residues. Trimming took 5 bases from V and 5 from J, leaving 13 bases between them. Germline loops: CDR1 SGHNT, CDR2 YYREEE (reference sequence). The CDR3 is CASSFLQGTEAFF. The CDR3 coding sequence is TGTGCCAGCAGTTTCCTCCAGGGGACTGAAGCTTTCTTT.

The rearrangement uses TRBV21-1 and TRBJ2-7; TRBD2 was called by the table and not checked on the DNA. TRBV21-1 is noted as a pseudogene. This CDR3 contains 17 residues. The CDR3 spells CASSKYGLRLGLREQYV. CDR3 nucleotides: TGTGCCAGCAGCAAATATGGTCTCCGACTAGGGCTCCGGGAGCAGTACGTC.

This sequence joins TRBV7-6 and TRBJ1-3; 7 bases match TRBD1. Trimming at V came to 5 bases and at J to 0 bases, leaving 7 bases not matched to a gene. Per the germline V gene, CDR1 is SGHVS and CDR2 is FNYEAQ. This CDR3 has 16 residues. CDR3 amino acids: CASSQLGTASGNTIYF. The CDR3, as DNA: TGTGCCAGCAGCCAACTCGGGACAGCCTCTGGAAACACCATATATTTT. Complete variable domain (other parts from reference TRBV7-6 and TRBJ1-3): GAGVSQSPRYKVTKRGQDVALRCDPISGHVSLYWYRQALGQGPEFLTYFNYEAQQDKSGLPNDRFSAERPEGSISTLTIQRTEQRDSAMYRCASSQLGTASGNTIYFGEGSWLTVV.

The chain uses TRBV7-3 and TRBJ2-2, with 10 nucleotides matching TRBD2. This CDR3 is 16 amino acids long. Germline assignment: CDR1 SGHTA and CDR2 FQGTGA. J lost 5 bases, V lost 5 bases, and 8 bases had no gene match. CDR3: CASSLLAGPDTGELFF. The CDR3 DNA sequence: TGTGCCAGCAGCCTACTAGCGGGGCCTGATACCGGGGAGCTGTTTTTT.

The chain links TRBV12-3 or TRBV12-4 to TRBJ1-1; D not resolved. Trimming stripped 1 base from V and 6 bases from J, with 6 bases between. The CDR3 contains 12 residues. The CDR3 loop is CASSLVTAEAFF. CDR3 nucleotides: TGTGCCAGCAGTTTAGTCACAGCTGAAGCTTTCTTT.